This T cell receptor beta chain was captured by sequencing in a study of human T cells and chemical hapten exposure. On the study more broadly: The study sensitized with 2% DPC on a 2 cm by 2 cm patch of upper inner arm skin. TCR yields per sample varied, mainly owing to small pooled library volume differences.

This clonotype was seen only a few times. Its antigen is not identified. With 4 bases removed from V and 1 base from J, the gap between germline ends came to 15 bases. The CDR3 covers 16 residues. CDR1 is PRHDT, CDR2 FYEKMQ, per germline (reference sequence). Described time point: pre-sensitization, week 0. Treatment given: therapeutic diphenylcyclopropenone sensitization with weekly scalp DPC. The study drew its donors from alopecia patients who were 18 to 70 years old and suitable for DPC. TCRdb itself ran the RACE reads through MiXCR, one entry per CDR3 protein. Among more than 250,000 distinct CDR3 sequences listed, 7.7% were seen once. Study-wide findings and caveats: TCRs at high frequency, those above 1 in 1000, did not change with DPC sensitization.

Sequencing was performed on whole blood, taken in connection with sensitization to the hapten diphenylcyclopropenone (DPC). The TCR originated in a young man with alopecia areata. Some clones in this sample may be carry-over from other donors' samples. The gene calls are TRBV13 and TRBJ2-3; the D gene could be TRBD1 or TRBD2 (5 bases each). CDR3 bases: TGTGCCAGCAGCTCCGAGATCCGAGGGGGCACAGATACGCAGTATTTT. This translates into CASSSEIRGGTDTQYF.